These 2 T cell receptor beta chains originate from one sample sequenced in a study of OX40 agonist ivuxolimab in advanced cancers. Here immunoSEQ multiplex PCR was the method, and the copy in TCRdb shows in-frame clones only, minus some. There are about 60,000 clones in the sample; about 89% occur only once, and roughly 1.1% lies in the top ten. Here the sequenced sample was CD4+ or CD8+ T cells sorted from blood, taken in a trial of the OX40 agonist ivuxolimab. These receptors were obtained from an adult with an advanced solid tumor such as melanoma, head and neck, liver or kidney cancer.

V is TRBV18 and J is TRBJ2-2, with a tentative D call TRBD1 (6 bases). The CDR3 has 16 amino acids. V shed 3 bases and J shed 0 bases, with 11 bases lying between them. The germline CDR1 and CDR2 sequences are KGHSH and LQKENI. The CDR3 loop reads CASSPRQVSNTGELFF. CDR3 in DNA: TGTGCCAGCTCACCGCGACAGGTATCGAACACCGGGGAGCTGTTTTTT.

This clone came up once. The chain uses TRBV15 and TRBJ2-1; D remains ambiguous. The ends were cut back, 5 bases at V and 8 bases at J, with 13 bases in the middle. The CDR3 consists of 13 residues. CDR1 is LNHNV, CDR2 YYDKDF, per germline (reference sequence). The chain's CDR3 is CATSGEPGDEQFF. DNA of the CDR3: TGTGCCACCAGCGGCGAACCAGGAGATGAGCAGTTCTTC.